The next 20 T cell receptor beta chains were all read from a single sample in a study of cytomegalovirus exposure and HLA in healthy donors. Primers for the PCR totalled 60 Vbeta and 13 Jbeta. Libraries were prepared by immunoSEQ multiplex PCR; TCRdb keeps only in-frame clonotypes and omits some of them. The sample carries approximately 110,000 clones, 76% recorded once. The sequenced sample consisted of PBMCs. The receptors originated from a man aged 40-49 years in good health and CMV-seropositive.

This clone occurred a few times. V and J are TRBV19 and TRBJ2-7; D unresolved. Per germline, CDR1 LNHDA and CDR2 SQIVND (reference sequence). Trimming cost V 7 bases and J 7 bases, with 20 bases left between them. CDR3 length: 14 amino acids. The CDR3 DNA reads TGTGCCAGTACCCGTTCTTCCAGCTCCGGGGAGCAGTACTTC. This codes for CASTRSSSSGEQYF.

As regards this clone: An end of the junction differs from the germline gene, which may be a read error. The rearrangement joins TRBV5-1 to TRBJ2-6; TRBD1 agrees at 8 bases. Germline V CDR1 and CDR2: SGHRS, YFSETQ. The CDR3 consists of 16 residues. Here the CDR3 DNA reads TGCGCCAGCAGCGTTTCAGGGGGCGCCGGGGCCAACGGCCTGACTTTC. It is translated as CASSVSGGAGANGLTF.

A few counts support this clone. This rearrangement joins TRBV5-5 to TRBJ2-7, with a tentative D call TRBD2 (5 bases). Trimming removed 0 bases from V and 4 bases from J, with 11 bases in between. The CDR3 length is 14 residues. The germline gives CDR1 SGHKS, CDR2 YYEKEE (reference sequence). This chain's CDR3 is CASSLVGSRYEQYF. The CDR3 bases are TGTGCCAGCAGCTTGGTAGGGAGTCGATACGAGCAGTACTTC.

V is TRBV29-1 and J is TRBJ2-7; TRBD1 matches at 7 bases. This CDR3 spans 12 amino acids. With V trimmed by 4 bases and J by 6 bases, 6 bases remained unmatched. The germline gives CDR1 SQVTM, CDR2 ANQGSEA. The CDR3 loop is CSVGEGASEQYF. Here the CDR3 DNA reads TGCAGCGTTGGCGAGGGGGCGAGCGAGCAGTACTTC.

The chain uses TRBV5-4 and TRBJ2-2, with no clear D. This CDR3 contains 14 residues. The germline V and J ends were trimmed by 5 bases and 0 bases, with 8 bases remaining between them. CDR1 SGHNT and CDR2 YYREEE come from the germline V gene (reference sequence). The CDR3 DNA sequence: TGTGCCAGCAGTCCCGGGTCGAACACCGGGGAGCTGTTTTTT. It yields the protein CASSPGSNTGELFF. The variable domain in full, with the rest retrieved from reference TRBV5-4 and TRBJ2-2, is ETGVTQSPTHLIKTRGQQVTLRCSSQSGHNTVSWYQQALGQGPQFIFQYYREEENGRGNFPPRFSGLQFPNYSSELNVNALELDDSALYLCASSPGSNTGELFFGEGSRLTVL.

The CDR3 DNA follows: TGTGCCAGCAGCTTAGCGTTATACCGGAATGAAAAACTGTTTTTT. Translation: CASSLALYRNEKLFF. The rearrangement joins TRBV13 to TRBJ1-4; D remains ambiguous. The CDR3 runs 15 residues. The germline V gene has CDR1 PRHDT and CDR2 FYEKMQ (reference sequence). Trimming took 1 base from V and 5 from J, leaving 11 bases between them. Together with reference TRBV13 and TRBJ1-4, the CDR3 gives the full variable domain: AAGVIQSPRHLIKEKRETATLKCYPIPRHDTVYWYQQGPGQDPQFLISFYEKMQSDKGSIPDRFSAQQFSDYHSELNMSSLELGDSALYFCASSLALYRNEKLFFGSGTQLSVL.

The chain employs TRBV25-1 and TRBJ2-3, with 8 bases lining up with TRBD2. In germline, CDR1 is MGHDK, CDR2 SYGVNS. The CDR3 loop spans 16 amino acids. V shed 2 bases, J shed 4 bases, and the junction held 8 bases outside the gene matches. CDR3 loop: CASSEPSGRQADTQYF. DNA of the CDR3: TGTGCCAGCAGTGAACCCAGCGGGAGACAGGCAGATACGCAGTATTTT.

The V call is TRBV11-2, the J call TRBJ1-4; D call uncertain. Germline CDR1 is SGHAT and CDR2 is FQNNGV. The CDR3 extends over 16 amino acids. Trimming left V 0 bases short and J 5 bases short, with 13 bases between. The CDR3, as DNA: TGTGCCAGCAGCTTAGATGGAGGGCAGTTAAATGAAAAACTGTTTTTT. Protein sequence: CASSLDGGQLNEKLFF.

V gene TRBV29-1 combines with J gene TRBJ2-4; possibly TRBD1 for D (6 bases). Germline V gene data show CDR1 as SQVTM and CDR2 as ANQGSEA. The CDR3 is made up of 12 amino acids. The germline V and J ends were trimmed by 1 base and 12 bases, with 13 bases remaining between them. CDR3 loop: CSVEGGLDSQYF. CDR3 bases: TGCAGCGTTGAAGGGGGGTTGGACAGTCAGTACTTC.

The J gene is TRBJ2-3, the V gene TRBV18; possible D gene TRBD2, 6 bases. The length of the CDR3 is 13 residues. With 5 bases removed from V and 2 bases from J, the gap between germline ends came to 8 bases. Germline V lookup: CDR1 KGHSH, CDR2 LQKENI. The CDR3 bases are TGTGCCAGCTCATCACTAGCCACAGATACGCAGTATTTT. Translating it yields CASSSLATDTQYF.

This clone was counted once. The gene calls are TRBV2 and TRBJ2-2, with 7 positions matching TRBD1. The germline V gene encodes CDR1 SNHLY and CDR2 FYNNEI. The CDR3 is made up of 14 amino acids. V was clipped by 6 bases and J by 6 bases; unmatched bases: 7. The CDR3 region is CASRSQQGSGELFF. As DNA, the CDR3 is TGTGCCAGCAGAAGCCAACAGGGGTCCGGGGAGCTGTTTTTT.

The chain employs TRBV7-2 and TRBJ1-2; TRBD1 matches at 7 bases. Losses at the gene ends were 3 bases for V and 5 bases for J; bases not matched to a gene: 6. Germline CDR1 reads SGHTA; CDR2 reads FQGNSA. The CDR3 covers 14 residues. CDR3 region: CASSFLGQSYGYTF. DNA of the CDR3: TGTGCCAGCAGCTTCCTGGGACAGTCGTATGGCTACACCTTC.

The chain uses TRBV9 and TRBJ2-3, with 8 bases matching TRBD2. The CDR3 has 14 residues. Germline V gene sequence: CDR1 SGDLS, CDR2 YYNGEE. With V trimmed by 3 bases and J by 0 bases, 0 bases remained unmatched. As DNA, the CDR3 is TGTGCCAGCAGCGCTAGCGGGAGCACAGATACGCAGTATTTT. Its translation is CASSASGSTDTQYF.

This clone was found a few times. CDR3 amino acids: CASSQISTGKEQYF. CDR3 DNA sequence: TGCGCCAGCAGCCAAATTTCAACAGGGAAAGAGCAGTACTTC. The rearrangement uses TRBV4-3 and TRBJ2-7; a possible D gene is TRBD1 (6 bases). Trimming removed 2 bases from V and 7 bases from J, with 15 bases in between. The CDR3 length is 14 residues. Germline V gene sequence: CDR1 LGHNA, CDR2 YSLEER.

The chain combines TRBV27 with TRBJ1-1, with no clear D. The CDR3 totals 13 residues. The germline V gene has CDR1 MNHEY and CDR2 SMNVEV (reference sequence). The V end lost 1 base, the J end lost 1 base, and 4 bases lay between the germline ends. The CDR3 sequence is CASSLYGNTEAFF. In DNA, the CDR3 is TGTGCCAGCAGTTTATACGGGAACACTGAAGCTTTCTTT.

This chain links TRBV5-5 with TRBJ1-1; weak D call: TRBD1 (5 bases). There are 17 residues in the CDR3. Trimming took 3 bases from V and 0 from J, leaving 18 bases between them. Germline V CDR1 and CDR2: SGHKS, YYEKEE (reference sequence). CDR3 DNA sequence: TGTGCCAGCAGCTCGAAGGCAGGGTCCCTAATGAACACTGAAGCTTTCTTT. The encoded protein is CASSSKAGSLMNTEAFF.

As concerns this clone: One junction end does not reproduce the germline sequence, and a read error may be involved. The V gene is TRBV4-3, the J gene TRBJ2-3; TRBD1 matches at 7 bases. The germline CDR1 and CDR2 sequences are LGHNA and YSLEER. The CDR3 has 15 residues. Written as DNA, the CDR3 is TGCGCCAGCAGGGAGACAGGGTCTAGCACAGATACGCGGTATTTT. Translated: CASRETGSSTDTRYF.

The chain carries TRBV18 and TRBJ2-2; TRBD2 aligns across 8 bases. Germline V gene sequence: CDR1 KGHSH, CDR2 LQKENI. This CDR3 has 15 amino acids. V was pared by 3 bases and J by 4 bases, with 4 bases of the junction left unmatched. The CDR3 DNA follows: TGTGCCAGCTCACCCCTCGGGGGGGTCACCGGGGAGCTGTTTTTT. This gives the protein CASSPLGGVTGELFF.

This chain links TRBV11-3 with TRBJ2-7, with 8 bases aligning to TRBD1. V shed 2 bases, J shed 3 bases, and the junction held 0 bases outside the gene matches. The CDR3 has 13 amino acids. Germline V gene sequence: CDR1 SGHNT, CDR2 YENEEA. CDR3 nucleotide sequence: TGTGCCAGCAGCTTAACAGGGGGCTACGAGCAGTACTTC. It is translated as CASSLTGGYEQYF.

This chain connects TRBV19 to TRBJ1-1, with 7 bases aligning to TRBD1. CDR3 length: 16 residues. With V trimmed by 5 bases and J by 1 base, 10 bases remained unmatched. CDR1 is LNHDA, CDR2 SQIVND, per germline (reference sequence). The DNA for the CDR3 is TGTGCCAGTAGTGGCCCCCGACAGGGACGGAACACTGAAGCTTTCTTT. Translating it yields CASSGPRQGRNTEAFF.